This T cell receptor (beta chain) was sequenced in a study of T cell responses to AZD1222 COVID-19 vaccine. Study-level points and caveats: Spike-specific TCR breadth and depth grew following two AZD1222 doses. Reportedly, nearly half the spike-specific TCRs target unmutated variant regions.

This table comes from immunoSEQ multiplex PCR, and its TCRdb copy is limited to in-frame clones, with some not included. The sample contains fewer than 120,000 clones, around 93% of which appear only once. Trimming removed 5 bases at V and 1 base at J, with 12 bases between. There are 15 residues in the CDR3. Germline assignment: CDR1 LNHDA and CDR2 SQIVND (reference sequence). On this clone itself: Its antigen is not identified.

V usage is TRBV19 and J usage is TRBJ1-5, with TRBD1 as a possible D gene (6 bases). This material consisted of peripheral blood, taken 28 days after the second AZD1222 dose. The TCR sequence derives from an adult who received the AZD1222 COVID-19 vaccine. The CDR3 bases are TGTGCCAGTAGTGCGGGACACTCCAGCAATCAGCCCCAGCATTTT. Its protein is CASSAGHSSNQPQHF.